The T cell receptor (beta chain) under discussion was sequenced for a study of identical twins. The V and J ends lost 4 bases and 0 bases, in that order; junction bases with no gene match: 6. The CDR3 has 17 residues. Looked up from germline, CDR1 is SGHDT and CDR2 is YYEEEE. In its sample, this clonotype was seen a few times. The antigen is not known. TCRdb analysed the 5' RACE reads with MiXCR anew, one entry per CDR3 protein. The sample consists of about 470,000 distinct CDR3 sequences, 24% of them appearing once. Regarding the study as a whole: Twin pairs had excess sharing that was weaker in beta out-of-frame sequences.

In addition, the sample was reused for a study of T cells expressing NK-cell markers.

This sequence originates from a young woman in good health. The chain has TRBV5-6 and TRBJ2-1; 11 positions agree with TRBD2. Input material: CD4+ T cells sorted from blood. The CDR3 spells CASSRSSGRFSYNEQFF. As DNA, the CDR3 is TGTGCCAGCAGCCGATCTAGCGGGAGGTTCTCCTACAATGAGCAGTTCTTC.